The 14 T cell receptor beta chains below were found in one sample sequenced in a study of quantifying T cell responses using KT2 cells. Study-wide context: Reverse transcription used primers in the TCR alpha and beta constant regions.

An oligo carrying a UMI was ligated to the cDNA 3' end. First-round PCR used 3 to 4 cycles and beta primers RC1.1 and RC1.2 covering TRBC1 and TRBC2. In TCRdb, the UMI-ligation and nested PCR reads were re-called with MiXCR into one record per CDR3 protein. The data hold fewer than 50,000 distinct CDR3 sequences, with approximately 10% observed a single time. The sequenced sample was PBMCs spiked with cells of the T cell clone KT2. The receptors here all came from a human donor.

The V and J genes are TRBV5-6 and TRBJ1-1; D uncertain. CDR3 length: 13 residues. Germline V gene data show CDR1 as SGHDT and CDR2 as YYEEEE. Trimming removed 2 bases at V and 1 base at J, with 6 bases between. CDR3 region: CASSFFPNTEAFF. The CDR3 bases are TGTGCCAGCAGCTTCTTCCCGAACACTGAAGCTTTCTTT.

This clonotype was recorded at least ten times. The rearrangement joins TRBV7-6 to TRBJ2-1; D ambiguous. Germline V gives CDR1 SGHVS, CDR2 FNYEAQ. V was cut by 4 bases and J by 0 bases, with 7 bases left in between. The CDR3 runs 14 residues. The CDR3 is CASSSASSYNEQFF. CDR3 nucleotide sequence: TGTGCCAGCAGCTCCGCCAGCTCCTACAATGAGCAGTTCTTC.

CDR3 coding DNA: TGTGCCAGCAGTTACCCGACATATAGCAATCAGCCCCAGCATTTT. This translates into CASSYPTYSNQPQHF. This chain joins TRBV6-6 and TRBJ1-5; D call uncertain. CDR1 MNHNY and CDR2 SVGAGI come from the germline V gene (reference sequence). This CDR3 is built from 15 residues. Trimming shortened V by 2 bases and J by 0 bases, and 8 bases separated the two germline ends.

This clonotype has just a few counts. This chain uses TRBV20-1 with TRBJ2-1, with 10 bases that match TRBD2. Trimming at V came to 5 bases and at J to 3 bases, leaving 10 bases not matched to a gene. The CDR3 has 16 amino acids. Germline CDR1 reads DFQATT; CDR2 reads SNEGSKA (reference sequence). The CDR3 DNA reads as TGCAGTGCTGACACCCTAGCGGGAGTCAACTACAATGAGCAGTTCTTC. Protein: CSADTLAGVNYNEQFF.

This chain joins TRBV29-1 and TRBJ2-2; D unclear. CDR1 and CDR2 (germline): SQVTM, ANQGSEA. CDR3 length equals 13 residues. With 0 bases removed from V and 3 bases from J, the gap between germline ends came to 5 bases. CDR3: CSVEDIYTGELFF. The CDR3 coding sequence is TGCAGCGTTGAAGACATTTACACCGGGGAGCTGTTTTTT.

This clonotype occurred a few times. The chain has TRBV4-1 and TRBJ2-1; the D gene is possibly TRBD1 (6 bases). CDR3 length: 16 residues. Germline V CDR1 and CDR2: MGHRA, YSYEKL. The V end was cut by 1 base, the J end by 4 bases, with 14 bases between. CDR3 protein: CASSQGTVKPYNEQFF. Written as DNA, the CDR3 is TGCGCCAGCAGCCAAGGGACAGTGAAGCCTTACAATGAGCAGTTCTTC.

The gene calls are TRBV29-1 and TRBJ2-5; either TRBD1 or TRBD2 may fit D (6 bases each). The CDR3 contains 12 residues. The germline V gene has CDR1 SQVTM and CDR2 ANQGSEA. The V end was cut by 5 bases, the J end by 7 bases, with 14 bases between. In DNA, the CDR3 is TGCAGCGTTAAGGGGGGCTGGGGGACCCAGTACTTC. Protein: CSVKGGWGTQYF.

This clonotype was counted a few times. The J gene is TRBJ2-1, the V gene TRBV13; 7 bases fit TRBD1. Germline-derived CDR1 and CDR2 are PRHDT and FYEKMQ (reference sequence). V lost 3 bases and J lost 0; bases outside the gene matches: 8. The CDR3 totals 17 residues. In DNA form, the CDR3 reads TGTGCCAGCAGCTTCTTAGGGGGCCTACTCTCCTACAATGAGCAGTTCTTC. The encoded protein is CASSFLGGLLSYNEQFF.

This clonotype occurred many times. This rearrangement joins TRBV20-1 to TRBJ2-7, with D possibly matching TRBD1 (6 bases). Deletions cut 3 bases from V and 2 bases from J, with 17 bases between. Germline CDR1 reads DFQATT; CDR2 reads SNEGSKA (reference sequence). This CDR3 is 15 amino acids long. DNA of the CDR3: TGCAGTGCTAGTCCCGCTGTTGGGGGCGCCTACGAGCAGTACTTC. Translating gives CSASPAVGGAYEQYF.

The J gene is TRBJ1-1, the V gene TRBV6-5, with D unclear. CDR1 is MNHEY and CDR2 is SVGAGI in the germline V gene. V was pared by 4 bases and J by 1 base, with 13 bases between. The CDR3 loop spans 15 amino acids. Written as DNA, the CDR3 is TGTGCCAGCAGTTCCGCAAGCCCTTCGAACACTGAAGCTTTCTTT. The encoded protein is CASSSASPSNTEAFF.

The gene calls are TRBV27 and TRBJ2-3; 9 bases map to TRBD1. CDR3 size: 18 residues. V lost 5 bases to trimming and J lost 8 bases; unmatched junction nucleotides: 20. Germline V gives CDR1 MNHEY, CDR2 SMNVEV (reference sequence). The CDR3 reads CASSPRGDRAQRASTQYF. The CDR3 DNA reads as TGTGCCAGCAGTCCCAGGGGGGACAGGGCCCAAAGGGCGTCTACGCAGTATTTT.

This clonotype was counted only a few times. The CDR3 nucleotides read TGCAGCGTTGTTAGCGGGAGCGCCTACGAGCAGTACTTC. Translation: CSVVSGSAYEQYF. The rearrangement uses TRBV29-1 and TRBJ2-7; 9 bases map to TRBD2. The CDR3 is 13 residues long. CDR1 is SQVTM, CDR2 ANQGSEA, per germline. V was clipped by 4 bases and J by 2 bases; unmatched bases: 3.

The V and J genes are TRBV18 and TRBJ1-2; D remains unclear. Germline V lookup: CDR1 KGHSH, CDR2 LQKENI. The CDR3 runs 14 residues. Between the trimmed V and J ends, which lost 0 bases and 8 bases, there was a span of 13 bases. CDR3 in amino acids: CASSPPVEGYGYTF. CDR3 sequence (DNA): TGTGCCAGCTCACCACCCGTTGAGGGTTACGGCTACACCTTC.

This rearrangement joins TRBV11-2 to TRBJ2-3; TRBD2 might be the D (6 bases). V was pared by 5 bases and J by 6 bases, with 18 bases between. The CDR3 is made up of 15 amino acids. Germline CDR1 SGHAT, CDR2 FQNNGV. The CDR3 sequence: CASSLRGGVLDTQYF. CDR3 DNA sequence: TGTGCCAGCAGCCTACGGGGCGGGGTTTTGGATACGCAGTATTTT.